This TCR beta chain stems from a study of regulatory T cells in long-lasting Graves disease (dated by TCRdb to about 2021). For context, the study as a whole: Patients with newly diagnosed Graves' disease had been on antithyroid drugs for under 3 months. Patients with persistent Graves' disease were compared with patients with newly diagnosed Graves' disease using TCR sequencing and RNA sequencing of peripheral blood. A total of around 35 samples underwent TCR sequencing: some 13 from persistent and some 20 from newly diagnosed Graves' disease patients. The study was registered as a clinical trial and conducted in China. Here is what the overall study found, with its caveats: Preferential use of TRBV28, TRBJ1-2 and TRBJ2-5 was observed in persistent disease, whereas TRBV20-1 and TRBJ2-1 were favored in newly diagnosed disease. Lower TCR Shannon entropy and fewer highly expanded clones were observed in persistent Graves' disease patients than in newly diagnosed patients, which suggested clonal expansion. Sequencing and analysis were limited to the TCR beta chain. As a limitation, the authors acknowledged that the small sample size may reduce accuracy. Persistent patients shared more public clonotypes among themselves (fewer than 3,000) than newly diagnosed patients did (about 970). Because the primary lesion, thyroid tissue, could not be accessed, the study looked at peripheral blood alone.

The method was multiplex PCR. The reads were generated on an Illumina HiSeq 4000. iRepertoire HTBI primers and Arm-PCR amplification of CDR3 regions were used to construct TCR beta libraries. Gel purification was performed on PCR products prior to sequencing. On the study's bioinformatics: Gene usage analysis of CDR3 amino acid clonotypes relied on the approximately 68 TRBV and 13 to 15 TRBJ segments identified across samples. COPE and FqMerger were used to merge the filtered high-quality paired reads into contigs. BLAST was used to align contigs to IMGT TRBV, TRBD and TRBJ reference genes, and CDR3 was defined according to IMGT. Any clonotype with a frequency above 0.1% was classified as a highly expanded clone. Shannon entropy was used to measure repertoire diversity, and the Gini coefficient was used to measure V-J evenness. A clonotype found in more than one individual was treated as public. TCRdb applied fastp at Q25 and MiXCR to the public reads, then kept only in-frame beta chains. A single entry per CDR3 protein holds the most common genes and DNA from its merged rows. It is TCRdb's table, rather than the study itself, that gives the V and J calls and clone size. Counted in this sample were 300,000 to 450,000 distinct CDR3 sequences; about 16% of them appeared once. The ten biggest clones cover roughly 20% of the sample.

This clonotype has ten or more counts. No antigen is known for it. Nothing much larger sits one base from this clone, and base qualities are not available. The germline V gene sets CDR1 to LGHNA and CDR2 to YSLEER. From cysteine to phenylalanine, the CDR3 is 15 amino acids long. Here the CDR3 DNA is all that survives: 45 bases in frame from base 1. For this chain, trimming is 3 bases at the V end and 2 bases at the J end, and the number of junction bases without a gene match is 4. The time point label here, explained by the study, means: newly diagnosed GD, antithyroid drugs for less than 3 months. For both TCR sequencing and RNA sequencing, RNA was extracted from PBMCs in TRIzol. The diagnosis of Graves' disease followed American Thyroid Association guidelines. Recruitment of patients was carried out at an endocrinology department in Xi'an, China. Each patient gave approximately 9 milliliters of peripheral blood, collected in an EDTA anticoagulant tube. PBMCs were isolated by Ficoll Paque Plus density gradient separation without further T cell sorting. RNA quality was checked with an Agilent 2100 Bioanalyzer and agarose gel, and concentration with a NanoDrop 2000.

The TCR originated in a female donor with Graves disease. The specimen comprised peripheral blood mononuclear cells (PBMCs), sampled at new diagnosis, from a patient treated with antithyroid drugs. The rearranged chain carries TRBV4-3 and TRBJ2-7; TRBD1 matches 10 bases in the middle. CDR3 region: CASSHWTGGTYEQYF. The DNA is TGCGCCAGCAGCCACTGGACAGGGGGGACCTACGAGCAGTACTTC.